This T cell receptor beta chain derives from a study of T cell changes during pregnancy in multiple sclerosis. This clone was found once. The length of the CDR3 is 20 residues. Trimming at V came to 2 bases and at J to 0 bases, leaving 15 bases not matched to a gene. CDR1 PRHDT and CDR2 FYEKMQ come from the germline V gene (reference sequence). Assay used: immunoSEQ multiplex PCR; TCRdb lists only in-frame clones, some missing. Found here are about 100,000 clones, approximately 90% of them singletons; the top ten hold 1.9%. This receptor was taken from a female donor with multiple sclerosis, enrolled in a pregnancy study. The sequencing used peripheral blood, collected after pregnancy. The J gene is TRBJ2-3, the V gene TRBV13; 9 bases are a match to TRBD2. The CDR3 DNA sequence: TGTGCCAGCAGCTTATATAGGCGGGCTAGCGGGAAGACCAGCACAGATACGCAGTATTTT. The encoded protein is CASSLYRRASGKTSTDTQYF. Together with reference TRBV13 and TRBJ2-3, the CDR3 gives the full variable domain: AAGVIQSPRHLIKEKRETATLKCYPIPRHDTVYWYQQGPGQDPQFLISFYEKMQSDKGSIPDRFSAQQFSDYHSELNMSSLELGDSALYFCASSLYRRASGKTSTDTQYFGPGTRLTVL.